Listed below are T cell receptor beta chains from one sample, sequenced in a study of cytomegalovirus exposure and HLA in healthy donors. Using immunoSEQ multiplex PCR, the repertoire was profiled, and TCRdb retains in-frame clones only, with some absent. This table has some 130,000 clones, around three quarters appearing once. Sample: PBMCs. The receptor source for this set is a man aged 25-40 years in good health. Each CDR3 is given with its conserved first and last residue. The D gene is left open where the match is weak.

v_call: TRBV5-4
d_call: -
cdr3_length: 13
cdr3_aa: CASSLAGGQPQHF

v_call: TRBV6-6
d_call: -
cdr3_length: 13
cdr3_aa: CASSFLENQPQHF

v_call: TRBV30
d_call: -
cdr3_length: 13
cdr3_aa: CAWSVMGGTEAFF

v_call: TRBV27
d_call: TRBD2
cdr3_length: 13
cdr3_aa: CASSPGRGHEQFF

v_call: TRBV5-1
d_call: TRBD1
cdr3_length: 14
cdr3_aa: CASSEGTGGYEQYF

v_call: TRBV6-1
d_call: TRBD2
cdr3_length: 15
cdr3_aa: CASSESSGGVETQYF

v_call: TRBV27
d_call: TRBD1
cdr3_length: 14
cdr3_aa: CASSFLPTGDGYTF

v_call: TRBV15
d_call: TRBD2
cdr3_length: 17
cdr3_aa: CATSRALGDPGGETQYF

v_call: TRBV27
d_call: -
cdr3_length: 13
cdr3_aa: CASRRTNSYEQYF

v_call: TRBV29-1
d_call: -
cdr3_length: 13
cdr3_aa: CSVEDQAGYGYTF

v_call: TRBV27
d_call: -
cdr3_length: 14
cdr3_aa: CASSPGRGAYEQYF

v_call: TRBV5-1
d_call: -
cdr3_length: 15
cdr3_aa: CASSHERASGNTIYF

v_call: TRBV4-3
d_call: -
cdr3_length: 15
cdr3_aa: CASSQRSDTLYEQYF

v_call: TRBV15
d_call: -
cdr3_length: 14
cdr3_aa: CATSREEAEETQYF

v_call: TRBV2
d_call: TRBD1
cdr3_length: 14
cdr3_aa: CASALTGGGYGYTF

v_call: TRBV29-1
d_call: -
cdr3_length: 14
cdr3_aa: CSAPGGDTGEKLFF

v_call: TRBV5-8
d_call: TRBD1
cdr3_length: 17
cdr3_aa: CASSLADRGLGLRDYTF

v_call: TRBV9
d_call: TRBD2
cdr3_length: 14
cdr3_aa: CASSATGGSGSKYF

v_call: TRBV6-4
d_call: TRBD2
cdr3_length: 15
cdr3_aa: CASSDSAGGGSEQFF

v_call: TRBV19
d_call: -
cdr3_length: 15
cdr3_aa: CASSTPTKHTGELFF

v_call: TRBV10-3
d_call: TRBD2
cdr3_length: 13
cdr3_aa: CAIRLAGAYEQYF

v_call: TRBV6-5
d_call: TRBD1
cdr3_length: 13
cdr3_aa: CASSRQGNYGYTF

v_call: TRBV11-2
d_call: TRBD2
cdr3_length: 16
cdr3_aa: CASSYRLAGSTDTQYF

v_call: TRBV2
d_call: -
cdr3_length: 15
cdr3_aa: CASSVPRSGLHEQYF

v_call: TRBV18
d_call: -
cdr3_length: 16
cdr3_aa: CASSPPSGVRADTQYF

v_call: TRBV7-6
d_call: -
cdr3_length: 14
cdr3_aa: CASSLDGQKDGYTF

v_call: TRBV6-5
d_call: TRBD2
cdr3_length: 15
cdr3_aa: CASSRSGTSTDTQYF

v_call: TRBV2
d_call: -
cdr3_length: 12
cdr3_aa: CASSVRDTEAFF

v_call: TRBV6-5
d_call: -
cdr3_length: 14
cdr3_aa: CASSYLGPTGELFF

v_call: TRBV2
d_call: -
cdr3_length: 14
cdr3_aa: CASTRGLGGNEQFF

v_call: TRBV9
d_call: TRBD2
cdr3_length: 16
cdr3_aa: CASSAFLAGGTDTQYF

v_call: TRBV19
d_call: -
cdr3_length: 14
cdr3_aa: CASSMTARTDTQYF

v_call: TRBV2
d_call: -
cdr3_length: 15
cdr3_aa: CASSYYGEGAGTQYF

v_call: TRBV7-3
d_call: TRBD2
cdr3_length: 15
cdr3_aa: CASSPQGLPNNEQFF

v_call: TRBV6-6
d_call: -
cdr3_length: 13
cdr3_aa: CASNTGMNTEAFF

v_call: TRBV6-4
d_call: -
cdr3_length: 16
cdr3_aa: CASRLVAGASTDTQYF

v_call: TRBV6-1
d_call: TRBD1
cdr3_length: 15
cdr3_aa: CASSDHRGRNQPQHF

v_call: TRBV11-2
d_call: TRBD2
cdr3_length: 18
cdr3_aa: CASSSRRGERNRVYEQYF

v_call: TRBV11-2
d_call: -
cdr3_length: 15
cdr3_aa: CASSPGWTTNEKLFF

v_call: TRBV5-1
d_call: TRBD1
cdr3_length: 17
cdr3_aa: CASSSGIGTGSGNTIYF

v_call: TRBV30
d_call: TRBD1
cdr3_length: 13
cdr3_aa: CAWSGGQRNTIYF

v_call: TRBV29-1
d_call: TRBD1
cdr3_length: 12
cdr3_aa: CSVARGQETQYF

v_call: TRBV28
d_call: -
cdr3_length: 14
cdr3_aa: CASSERSVNEKLFF

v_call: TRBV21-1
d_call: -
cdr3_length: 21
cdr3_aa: CASREKGGVGDRGSGANVLTF

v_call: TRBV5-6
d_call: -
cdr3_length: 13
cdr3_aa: CASSFTGFETQYF

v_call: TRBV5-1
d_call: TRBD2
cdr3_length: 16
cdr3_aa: CASSHPPGTSGNEQFF

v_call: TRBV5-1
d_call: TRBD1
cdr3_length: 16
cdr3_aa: CASSTGDSSTNEKLFF